The present T cell receptor (beta chain) was sequenced within a study of blood T cell repertoires in COVID-19. Overall study: The United States, Italy and Spain supplied acute and convalescent COVID-19 samples.

Germline CDR1 SSHAT, CDR2 FNYEAQ (reference sequence). CDR3 length equals 15 residues. The table came from immunoSEQ multiplex PCR; TCRdb's copy has only in-frame clones and leaves some out. The data contain around 150,000 clones, just under 85% of them singletons. With regard to this clone: One end of the junction does not line up with germline, which may come from a read error.

The study recruited people aged roughly 18 to 89 years across about two dozen US areas. Participants reported their clinical history, and cohort assignment relied on those reports. Two consecutive negative NP/OP PCR tests, clearance, or resolved symptoms defined Cohort 3 recovery. The chain recombines TRBV7-7 with TRBJ2-7; TRBD1 is a possible D gene (6 bases). Sequenced input: PBMCs or T cells enriched from blood (not recorded which). The sequence derives from a woman aged 40-49 years who had recovered from COVID-19. CDR3 sequence (DNA): TGTGCTAGCAGCTTAGCCCCTGGGCAGGGGTACGAGCAGTACTTC. Residues: CASSLAPGQGYEQYF.